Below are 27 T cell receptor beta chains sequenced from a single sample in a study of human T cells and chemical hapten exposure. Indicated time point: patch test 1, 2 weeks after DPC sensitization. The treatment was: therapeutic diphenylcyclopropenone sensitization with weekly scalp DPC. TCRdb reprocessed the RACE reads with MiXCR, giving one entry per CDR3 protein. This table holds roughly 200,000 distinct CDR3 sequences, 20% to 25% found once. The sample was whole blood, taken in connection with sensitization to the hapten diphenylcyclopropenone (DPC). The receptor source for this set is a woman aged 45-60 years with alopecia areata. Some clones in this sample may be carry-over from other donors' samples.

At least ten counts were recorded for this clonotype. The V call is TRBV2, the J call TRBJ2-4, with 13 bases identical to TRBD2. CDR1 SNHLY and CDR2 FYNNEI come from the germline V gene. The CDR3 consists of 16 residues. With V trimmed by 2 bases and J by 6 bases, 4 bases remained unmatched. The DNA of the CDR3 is TGTGCCAGCAGTGAAACTAGCGGGAGGGCCGGAAACATTCAGTACTTC. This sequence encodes CASSETSGRAGNIQYF.

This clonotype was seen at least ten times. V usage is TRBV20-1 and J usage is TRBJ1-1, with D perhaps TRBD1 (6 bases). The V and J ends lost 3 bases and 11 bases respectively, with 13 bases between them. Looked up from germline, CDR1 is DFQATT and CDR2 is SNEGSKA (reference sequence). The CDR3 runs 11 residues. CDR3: CSARETGSAFF. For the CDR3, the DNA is TGCAGTGCTAGGGAAACAGGGTCGGCTTTCTTT.

CDR3 residues: CASSQGISTDTQYF. DNA of the CDR3: TGCGCCAGCAGCCAGGGCATTAGTACAGATACGCAGTATTTT. The chain has TRBV5-1 and TRBJ2-3, with D possibly matching TRBD1 (5 bases). V was pared by 4 bases and J by 3 bases, with 12 bases between. The CDR3 spans 14 residues. Per germline, CDR1 SGHRS and CDR2 YFSETQ.

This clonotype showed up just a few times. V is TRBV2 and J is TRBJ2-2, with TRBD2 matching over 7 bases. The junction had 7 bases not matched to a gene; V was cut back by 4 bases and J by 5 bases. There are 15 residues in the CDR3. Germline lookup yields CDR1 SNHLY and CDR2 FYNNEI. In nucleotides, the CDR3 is TGTGCCAGCAGTGTCAGTCTAGCGGAAACCGGGGAGCTGTTTTTT. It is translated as CASSVSLAETGELFF.

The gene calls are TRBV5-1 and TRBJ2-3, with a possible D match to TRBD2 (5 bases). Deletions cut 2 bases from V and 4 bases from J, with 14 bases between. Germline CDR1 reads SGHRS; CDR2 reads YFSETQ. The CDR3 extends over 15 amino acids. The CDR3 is CASSFPVGDSDTQYF. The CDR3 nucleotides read TGCGCCAGCAGCTTTCCTGTGGGAGACTCAGATACGCAGTATTTT.

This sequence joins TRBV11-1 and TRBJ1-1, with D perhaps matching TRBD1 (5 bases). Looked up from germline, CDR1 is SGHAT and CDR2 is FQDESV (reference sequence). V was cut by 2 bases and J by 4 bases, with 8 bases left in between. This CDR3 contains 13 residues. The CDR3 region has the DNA TGTGCCAGCAGCTTATCAGGGTTCACTGAAGCTTTCTTT. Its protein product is CASSLSGFTEAFF.

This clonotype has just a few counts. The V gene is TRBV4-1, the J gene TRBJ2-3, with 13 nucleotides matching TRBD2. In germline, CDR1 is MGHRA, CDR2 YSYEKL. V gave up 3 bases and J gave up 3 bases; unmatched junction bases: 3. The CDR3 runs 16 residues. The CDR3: CASSQRTSGRTDTQYF. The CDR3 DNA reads TGCGCCAGCAGCCAGAGGACTAGCGGGAGAACAGATACGCAGTATTTT.

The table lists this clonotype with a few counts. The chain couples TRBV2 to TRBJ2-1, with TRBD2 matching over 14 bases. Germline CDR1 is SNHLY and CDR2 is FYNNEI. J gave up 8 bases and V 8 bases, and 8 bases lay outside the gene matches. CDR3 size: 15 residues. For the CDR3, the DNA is TGTGCCAGCCGTTCTCTGACTAGCGGGAGGGATGAGCAGTTCTTC. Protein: CASRSLTSGRDEQFF.

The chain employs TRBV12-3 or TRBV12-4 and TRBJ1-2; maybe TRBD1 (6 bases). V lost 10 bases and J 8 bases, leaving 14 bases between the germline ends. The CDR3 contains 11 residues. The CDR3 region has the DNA TGTGCCACTCAGCGGGGGGGCGGCTACACCTTC. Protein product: CATQRGGGYTF.

This chain's CDR3 is CATSRDRDMAGELFF. CDR3 DNA sequence: TGTGCCACCAGCAGAGATCGAGATATGGCCGGGGAGCTGTTTTTT. This sequence joins TRBV15 and TRBJ2-2; D is ambiguous. CDR3 size: 15 residues. V dropped 0 bases and J dropped 6 bases, with 11 bases sitting between them. Germline V lookup: CDR1 LNHNV, CDR2 YYDKDF (reference sequence).

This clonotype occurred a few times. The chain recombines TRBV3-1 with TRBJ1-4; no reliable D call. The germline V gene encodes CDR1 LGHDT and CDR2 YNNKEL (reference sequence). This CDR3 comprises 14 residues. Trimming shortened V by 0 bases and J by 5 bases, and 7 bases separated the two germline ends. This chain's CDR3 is CASSQDSGNEKLFF. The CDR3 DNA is TGTGCCAGCAGCCAAGATTCGGGGAATGAAAAACTGTTTTTT.

The CDR3, as DNA: TGTGCCAGCAGTTACGTCGTAGGCTCCTACAATGAGCAGTTCTTC. Protein: CASSYVVGSYNEQFF. The chain joins TRBV6-5 to TRBJ2-1, with unresolved D. Germline values: CDR1 MNHEY, CDR2 SVGAGI. The V end was cut by 2 bases, the J end by 0 bases, with 8 bases between. There are 15 residues in the CDR3.

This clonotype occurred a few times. The CDR3 DNA sequence: TGTGCCAGCAGTGAAGCGCTTCCCCCTTATGGCTACACCTTC. Protein product: CASSEALPPYGYTF. This chain connects TRBV2 to TRBJ1-2, with D unresolved. The V end was cut by 0 bases, the J end by 5 bases, with 10 bases between. The CDR3 extends over 14 amino acids. In germline, CDR1 is SNHLY, CDR2 FYNNEI.

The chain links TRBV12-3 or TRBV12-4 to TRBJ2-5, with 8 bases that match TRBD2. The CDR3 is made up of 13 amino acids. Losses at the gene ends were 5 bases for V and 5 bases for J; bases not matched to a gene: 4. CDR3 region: CASSEREKETQYF. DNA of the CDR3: TGTGCCAGCAGTGAGCGGGAGAAGGAGACCCAGTACTTC.

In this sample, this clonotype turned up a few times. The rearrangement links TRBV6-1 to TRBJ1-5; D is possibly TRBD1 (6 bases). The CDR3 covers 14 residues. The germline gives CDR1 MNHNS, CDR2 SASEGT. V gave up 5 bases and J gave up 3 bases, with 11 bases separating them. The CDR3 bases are TGTGCCAGCAGTTCCGACAGGTCCAATCAGCCCCAGCATTTT. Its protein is CASSSDRSNQPQHF.

The CDR3 sequence: CASRRQGTNYGYTF. CDR3 DNA: TGTGCCAGCAGGAGACAGGGAACTAACTATGGCTACACCTTC. The chain recombines TRBV6-5 with TRBJ1-2, with 7 bases that match TRBD1. The germline V gene has CDR1 MNHEY and CDR2 SVGAGI. Trimming took 6 bases from V and 0 from J; bases not matched to a gene: 4. The CDR3 spans 14 residues.

The CDR3 spells CASSLPLTGHGYTF. The CDR3 nucleotides are TGCGCCAGCAGCTTGCCGTTGACAGGGCATGGCTACACCTTC. V and J are TRBV5-1 and TRBJ1-2; 7 bases align to TRBD1. CDR1 SGHRS and CDR2 YFSETQ come from the germline V gene. After removal of 1 base from V and 6 bases from J, the junction contained 6 bases not matched to a gene. The CDR3 has 14 amino acids.

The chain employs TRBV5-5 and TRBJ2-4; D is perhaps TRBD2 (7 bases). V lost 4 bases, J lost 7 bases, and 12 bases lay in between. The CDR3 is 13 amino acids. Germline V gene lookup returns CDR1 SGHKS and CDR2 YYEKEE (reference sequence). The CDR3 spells CASSEGGRNIQYF. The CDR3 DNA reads TGTGCCAGCAGCGAGGGGGGGCGCAACATTCAGTACTTC.

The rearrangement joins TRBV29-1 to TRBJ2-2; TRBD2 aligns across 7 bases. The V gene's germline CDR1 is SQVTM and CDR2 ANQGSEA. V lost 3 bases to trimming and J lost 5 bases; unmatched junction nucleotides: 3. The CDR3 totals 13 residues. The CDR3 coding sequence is TGCAGCGTTGATCCCGGGGGGACCGGGGAGCTGTTTTTT. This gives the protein CSVDPGGTGELFF.

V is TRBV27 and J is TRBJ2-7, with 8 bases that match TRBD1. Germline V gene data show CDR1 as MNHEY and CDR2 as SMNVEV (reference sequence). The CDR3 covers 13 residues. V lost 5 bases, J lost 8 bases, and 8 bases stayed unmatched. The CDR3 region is CASSPMDRVKQYF. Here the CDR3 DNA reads TGTGCCAGCAGTCCGATGGACAGGGTCAAGCAGTACTTC.

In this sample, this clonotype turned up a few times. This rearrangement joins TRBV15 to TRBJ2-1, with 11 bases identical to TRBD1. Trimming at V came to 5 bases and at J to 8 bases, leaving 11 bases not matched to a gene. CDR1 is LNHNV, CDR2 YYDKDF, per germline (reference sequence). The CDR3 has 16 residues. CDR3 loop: CATSSRAGTGGDEQFF. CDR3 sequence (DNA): TGTGCCACCAGCTCAAGGGCAGGGACAGGGGGGGATGAGCAGTTCTTC.

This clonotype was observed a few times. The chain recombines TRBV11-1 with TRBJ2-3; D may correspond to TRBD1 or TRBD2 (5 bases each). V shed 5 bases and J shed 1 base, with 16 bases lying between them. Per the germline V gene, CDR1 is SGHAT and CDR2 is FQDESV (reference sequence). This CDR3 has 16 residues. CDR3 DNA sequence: TGTGCCAGCAGCGGGACCGACAGTTACGGCACAGATACGCAGTATTTT. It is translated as CASSGTDSYGTDTQYF.

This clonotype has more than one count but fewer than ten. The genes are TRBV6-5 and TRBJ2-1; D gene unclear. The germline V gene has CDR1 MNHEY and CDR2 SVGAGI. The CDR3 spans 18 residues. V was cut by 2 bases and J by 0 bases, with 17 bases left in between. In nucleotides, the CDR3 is TGTGCCAGCAGTTACACCCGGGTTCCGCTGAGCTCCTACAATGAGCAGTTCTTC. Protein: CASSYTRVPLSSYNEQFF.

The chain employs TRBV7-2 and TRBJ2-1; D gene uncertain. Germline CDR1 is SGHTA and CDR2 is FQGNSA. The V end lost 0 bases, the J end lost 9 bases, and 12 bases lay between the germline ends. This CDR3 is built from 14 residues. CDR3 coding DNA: TGTGCCAGCAGCTTAGCGTGGCAAGGCGGTGAGCAGTTCTTC. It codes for CASSLAWQGGEQFF.

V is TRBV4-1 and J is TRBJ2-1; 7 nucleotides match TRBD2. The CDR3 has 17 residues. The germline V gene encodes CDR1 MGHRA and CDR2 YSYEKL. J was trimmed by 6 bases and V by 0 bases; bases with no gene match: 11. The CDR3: CASSQDLPGGSGNEQFF. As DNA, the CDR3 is TGCGCCAGCAGCCAAGATCTTCCGGGAGGTAGTGGCAATGAGCAGTTCTTC.

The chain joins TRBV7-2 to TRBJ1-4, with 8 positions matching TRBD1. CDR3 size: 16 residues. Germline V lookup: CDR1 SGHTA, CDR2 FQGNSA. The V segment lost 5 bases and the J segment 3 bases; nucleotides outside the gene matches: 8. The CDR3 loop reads CASSPDRGRANEKLFF. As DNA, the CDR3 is TGTGCCAGCAGCCCCGACAGGGGCCGAGCTAATGAAAAACTGTTTTTT. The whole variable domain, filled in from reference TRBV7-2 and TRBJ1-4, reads GAGVSQSPSNKVTEKGKDVELRCDPISGHTALYWYRQSLGQGLEFLIYFQGNSAPDKSGLPSDRFSAERTGGSVSTLTIQRTQQEDSAVYLCASSPDRGRANEKLFFGSGTQLSVL.

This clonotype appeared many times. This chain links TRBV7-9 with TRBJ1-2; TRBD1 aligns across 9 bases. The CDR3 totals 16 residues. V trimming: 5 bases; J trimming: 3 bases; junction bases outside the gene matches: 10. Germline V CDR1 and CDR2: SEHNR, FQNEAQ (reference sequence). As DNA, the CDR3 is TGTGCCAGCAGCCAATCTACAGGGGACAGGGACTATGGCTACACCTTC. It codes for CASSQSTGDRDYGYTF.